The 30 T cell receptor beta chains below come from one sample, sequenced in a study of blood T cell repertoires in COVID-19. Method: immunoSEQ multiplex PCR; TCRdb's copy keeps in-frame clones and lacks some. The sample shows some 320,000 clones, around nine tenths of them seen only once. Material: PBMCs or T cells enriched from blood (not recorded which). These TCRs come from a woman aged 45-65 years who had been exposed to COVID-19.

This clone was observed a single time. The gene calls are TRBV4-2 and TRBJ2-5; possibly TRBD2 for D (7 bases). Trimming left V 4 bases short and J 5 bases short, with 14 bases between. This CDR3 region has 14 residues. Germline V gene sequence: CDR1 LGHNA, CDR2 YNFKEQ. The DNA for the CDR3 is TGTGCCAGCAGCCCGCCCGGGGGGCTGGAGACCCAGTACTTC. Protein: CASSPPGGLETQYF.

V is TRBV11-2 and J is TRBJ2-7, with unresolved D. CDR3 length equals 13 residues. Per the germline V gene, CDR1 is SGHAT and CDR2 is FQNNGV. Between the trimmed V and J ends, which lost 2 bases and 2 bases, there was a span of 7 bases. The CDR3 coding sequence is TGTGCCAGCAGCTTATCAAGCGCCTACGAGCAGTACTTC. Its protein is CASSLSSAYEQYF.

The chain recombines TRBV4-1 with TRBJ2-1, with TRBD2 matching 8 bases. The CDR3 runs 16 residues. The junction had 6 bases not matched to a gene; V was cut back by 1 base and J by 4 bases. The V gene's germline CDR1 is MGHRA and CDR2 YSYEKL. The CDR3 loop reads CASSQGGAGDYNEQFF. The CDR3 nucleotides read TGCGCCAGCAGCCAAGGAGGAGCGGGGGATTACAATGAGCAGTTCTTC.

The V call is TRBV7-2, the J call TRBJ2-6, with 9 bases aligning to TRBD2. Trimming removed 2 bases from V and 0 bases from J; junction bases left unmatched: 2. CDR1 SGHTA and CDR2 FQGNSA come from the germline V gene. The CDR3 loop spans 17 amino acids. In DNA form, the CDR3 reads TGTGCCAGCAGCTTAAGCGGGGGGAGCTCTGGGGCCAACGTCCTGACTTTC. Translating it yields CASSLSGGSSGANVLTF.

Written as DNA, the CDR3 is TGTGCCAGCAGCGCCGGGACTAGGGACGGGACCCAGTACTTC. Amino acid sequence: CASSAGTRDGTQYF. The chain is built from TRBV5-5 and TRBJ2-5; 8 nucleotides line up with TRBD2. Unmatched junction bases numbered 9, after V lost 4 bases and J lost 7 bases. Germline V CDR1 and CDR2: SGHKS, YYEKEE (reference sequence). CDR3 length: 14 residues.

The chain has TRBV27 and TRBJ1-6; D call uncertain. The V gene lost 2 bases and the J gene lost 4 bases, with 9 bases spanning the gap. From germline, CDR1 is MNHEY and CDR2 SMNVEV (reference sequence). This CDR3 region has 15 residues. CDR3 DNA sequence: TGTGCCAGCAGTTTACGGGTACAATATAATTCACCCCTCCACTTT. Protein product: CASSLRVQYNSPLHF.

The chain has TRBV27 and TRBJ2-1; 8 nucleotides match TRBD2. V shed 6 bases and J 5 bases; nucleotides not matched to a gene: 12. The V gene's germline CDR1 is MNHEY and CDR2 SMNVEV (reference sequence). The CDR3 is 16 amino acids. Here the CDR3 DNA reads TGTGCCAGCAGCCTGCCCGAGCGGGGGCCTCACAATGAGCAGTTCTTC. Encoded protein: CASSLPERGPHNEQFF.

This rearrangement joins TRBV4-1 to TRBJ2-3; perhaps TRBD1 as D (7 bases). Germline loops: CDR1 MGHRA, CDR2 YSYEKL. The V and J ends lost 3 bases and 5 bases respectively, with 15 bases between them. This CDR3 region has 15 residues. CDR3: CASSHIRGAVDTQYF. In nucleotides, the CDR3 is TGCGCCAGCAGCCATATCAGGGGGGCCGTAGATACGCAGTATTTT.

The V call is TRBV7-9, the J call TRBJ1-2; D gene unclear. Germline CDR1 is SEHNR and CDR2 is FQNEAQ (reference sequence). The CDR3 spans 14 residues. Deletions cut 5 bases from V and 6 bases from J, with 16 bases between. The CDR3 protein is CASSPSFGEDGYTF. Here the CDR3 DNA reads TGTGCCAGCAGCCCCTCTTTTGGGGAGGATGGCTACACCTTC.

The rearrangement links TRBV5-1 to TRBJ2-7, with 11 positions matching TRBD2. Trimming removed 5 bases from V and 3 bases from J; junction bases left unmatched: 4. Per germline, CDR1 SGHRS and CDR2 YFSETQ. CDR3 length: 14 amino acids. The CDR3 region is CASRSSGGFYEQYF. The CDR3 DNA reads TGCGCCAGCAGATCTAGCGGGGGGTTCTACGAGCAGTACTTC.

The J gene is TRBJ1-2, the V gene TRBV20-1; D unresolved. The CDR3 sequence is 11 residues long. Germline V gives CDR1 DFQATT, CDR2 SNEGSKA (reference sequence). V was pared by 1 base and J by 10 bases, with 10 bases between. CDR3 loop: CSARVGYVYTF. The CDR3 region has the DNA TGCAGTGCTAGAGTGGGCTACGTCTACACCTTC.

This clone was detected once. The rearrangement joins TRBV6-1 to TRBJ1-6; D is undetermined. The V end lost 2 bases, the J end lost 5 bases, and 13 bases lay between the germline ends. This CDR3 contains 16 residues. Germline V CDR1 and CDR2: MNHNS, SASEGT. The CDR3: CASSEYSVGNNSPLHF. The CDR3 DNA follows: TGTGCCAGCAGTGAATATAGCGTGGGGAATAATTCACCCCTCCACTTT.

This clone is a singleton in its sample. CDR3 sequence (DNA): TGTGCCAGCTCCCTTAGCGGGGATTTCTACGAGCAGTACTTC. It codes for CASSLSGDFYEQYF. The V and J genes are TRBV27 and TRBJ2-7, with 8 bases fitting TRBD2. The V gene's germline CDR1 is MNHEY and CDR2 SMNVEV (reference sequence). The V and J ends lost 8 bases and 3 bases, in that order; junction bases with no gene match: 9. The CDR3 runs 14 residues.

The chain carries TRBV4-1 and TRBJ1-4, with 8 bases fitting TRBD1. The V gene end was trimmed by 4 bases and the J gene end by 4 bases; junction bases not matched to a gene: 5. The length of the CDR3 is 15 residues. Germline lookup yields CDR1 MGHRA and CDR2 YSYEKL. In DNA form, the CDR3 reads TGCGCCAGCAGCCGAGGACAGGGCCTTAATGAAAAACTGTTTTTT. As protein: CASSRGQGLNEKLFF.

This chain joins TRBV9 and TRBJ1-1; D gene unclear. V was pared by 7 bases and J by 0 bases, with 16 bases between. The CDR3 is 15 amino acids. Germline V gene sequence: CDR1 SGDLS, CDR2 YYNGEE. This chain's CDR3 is CASRSGPSLNTEAFF. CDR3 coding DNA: TGTGCCAGCCGGTCAGGTCCATCCCTGAACACTGAAGCTTTCTTT.

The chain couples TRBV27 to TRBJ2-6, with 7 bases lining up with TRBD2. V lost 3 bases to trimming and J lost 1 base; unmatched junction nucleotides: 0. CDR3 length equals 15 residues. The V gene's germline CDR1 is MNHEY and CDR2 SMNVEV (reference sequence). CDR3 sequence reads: CASSLGGSGANVLTF. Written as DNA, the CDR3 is TGTGCCAGCAGTTTGGGGGGGTCTGGGGCCAACGTCCTGACTTTC.

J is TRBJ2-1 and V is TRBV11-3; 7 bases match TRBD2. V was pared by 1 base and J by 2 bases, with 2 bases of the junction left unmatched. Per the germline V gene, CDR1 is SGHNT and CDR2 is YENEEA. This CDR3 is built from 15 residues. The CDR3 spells CASSLASGAYNEQFF. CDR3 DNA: TGTGCCAGCAGCTTAGCAAGCGGGGCCTACAATGAGCAGTTCTTC. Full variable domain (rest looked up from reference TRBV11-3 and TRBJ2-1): EAGVVQSPRYKIIEKKQPVAFWCNPISGHNTLYWYLQNLGQGPELLIRYENEEAVDDSQLPKDRFSAERLKGVDSTLKIQPAELGDSAVYLCASSLASGAYNEQFFGPGTRLTVL.

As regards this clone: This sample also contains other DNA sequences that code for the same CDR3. In nucleotides, the CDR3 is TGTGCCAGCAGCCAAGAAGCCGGAGTTAATTACGAGCAGTACTTC. Its translation: CASSQEAGVNYEQYF. The chain uses TRBV3-1 (or the pseudogene TRBV3-2) and TRBJ2-7; no clear D gene. V lost 0 bases to trimming and J lost 4 bases, with 13 bases between them. CDR1 and CDR2 from the germline V gene are LGHDT and YNNKEL (reference sequence). The CDR3 totals 15 residues.

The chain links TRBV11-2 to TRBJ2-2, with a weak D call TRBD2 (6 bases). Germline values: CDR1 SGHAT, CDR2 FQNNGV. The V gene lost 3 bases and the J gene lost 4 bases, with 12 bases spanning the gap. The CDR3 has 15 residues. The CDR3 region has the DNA TGTGCCAGCAGCTTTCTTTTCGGGGGCACCGGGGAGCTGTTTTTT. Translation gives CASSFLFGGTGELFF. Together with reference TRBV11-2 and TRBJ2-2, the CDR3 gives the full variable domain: EAGVAQSPRYKIIEKRQSVAFWCNPISGHATLYWYQQILGQGPKLLIQFQNNGVVDDSQLPKDRFSAERLKGVDSTLKIQPAKLEDSAVYLCASSFLFGGTGELFFGEGSRLTVL.

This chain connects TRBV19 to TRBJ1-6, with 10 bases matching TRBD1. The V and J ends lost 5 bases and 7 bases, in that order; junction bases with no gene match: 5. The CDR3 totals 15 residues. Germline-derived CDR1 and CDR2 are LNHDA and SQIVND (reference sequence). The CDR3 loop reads CASSLGTGVNSPLHF. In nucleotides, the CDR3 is TGTGCCAGTAGTCTTGGGACAGGGGTGAATTCACCCCTCCACTTT.

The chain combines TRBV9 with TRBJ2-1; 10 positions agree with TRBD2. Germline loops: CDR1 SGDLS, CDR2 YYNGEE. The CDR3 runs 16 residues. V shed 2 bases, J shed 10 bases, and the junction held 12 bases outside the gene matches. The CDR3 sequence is CASSVYWLAGAGEQFF. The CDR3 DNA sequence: TGTGCCAGCAGCGTTTACTGGCTAGCGGGGGCCGGGGAGCAGTTCTTC. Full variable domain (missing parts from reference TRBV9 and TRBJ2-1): DSGVTQTPKHLITATGQRVTLRCSPRSGDLSVYWYQQSLDQGLQFLIQYYNGEERAKGNILERFSAQQFPDLHSELNLSSLELGDSALYFCASSVYWLAGAGEQFFGPGTRLTVL.

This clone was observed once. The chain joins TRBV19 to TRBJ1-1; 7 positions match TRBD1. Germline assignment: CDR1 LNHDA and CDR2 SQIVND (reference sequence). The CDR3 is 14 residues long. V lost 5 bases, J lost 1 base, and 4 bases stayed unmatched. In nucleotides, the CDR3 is TGTGCCAGTAGTCTCCGGGACAGGAACACTGAAGCTTTCTTT. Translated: CASSLRDRNTEAFF.

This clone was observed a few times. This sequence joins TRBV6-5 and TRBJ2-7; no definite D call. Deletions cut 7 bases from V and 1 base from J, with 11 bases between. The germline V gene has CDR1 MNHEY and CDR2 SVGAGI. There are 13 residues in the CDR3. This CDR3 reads CASNGAESYEQYF. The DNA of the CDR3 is TGTGCCAGCAACGGAGCAGAATCCTACGAGCAGTACTTC.

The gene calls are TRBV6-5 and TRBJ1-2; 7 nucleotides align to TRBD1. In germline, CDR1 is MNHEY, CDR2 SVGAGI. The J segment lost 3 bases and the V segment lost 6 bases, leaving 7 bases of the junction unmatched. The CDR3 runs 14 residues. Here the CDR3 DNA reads TGTGCCAGCAGAACAGGGGTCACCGACTATGGCTACACCTTC. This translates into CASRTGVTDYGYTF.

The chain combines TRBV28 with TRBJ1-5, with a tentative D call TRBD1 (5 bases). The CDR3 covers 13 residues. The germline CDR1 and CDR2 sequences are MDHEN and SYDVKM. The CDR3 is CGWGGYGNQPQHF. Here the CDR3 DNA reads TGTGGATGGGGGGGTTATGGCAATCAGCCCCAGCATTTT.

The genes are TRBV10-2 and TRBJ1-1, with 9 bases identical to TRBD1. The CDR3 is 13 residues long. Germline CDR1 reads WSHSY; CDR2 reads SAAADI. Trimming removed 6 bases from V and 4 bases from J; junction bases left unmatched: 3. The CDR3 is CASRQGAGTEAFF. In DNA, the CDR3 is TGCGCCAGCAGACAGGGGGCGGGCACTGAAGCTTTCTTT.

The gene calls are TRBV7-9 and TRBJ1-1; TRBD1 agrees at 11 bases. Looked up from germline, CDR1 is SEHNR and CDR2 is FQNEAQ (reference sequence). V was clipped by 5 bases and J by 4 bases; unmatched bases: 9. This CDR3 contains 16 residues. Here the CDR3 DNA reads TGTGCCAGCAGCATAGGGACAGGGGGAGGGGGCACTGAAGCTTTCTTT. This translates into CASSIGTGGGGTEAFF.

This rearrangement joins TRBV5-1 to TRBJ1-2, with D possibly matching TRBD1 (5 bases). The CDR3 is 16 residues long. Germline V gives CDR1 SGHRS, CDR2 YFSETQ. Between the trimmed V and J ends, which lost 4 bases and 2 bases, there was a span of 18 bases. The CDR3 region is CASSPEIQGMNYGYTF. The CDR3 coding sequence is TGCGCCAGCAGCCCGGAGATTCAGGGAATGAACTATGGCTACACCTTC.

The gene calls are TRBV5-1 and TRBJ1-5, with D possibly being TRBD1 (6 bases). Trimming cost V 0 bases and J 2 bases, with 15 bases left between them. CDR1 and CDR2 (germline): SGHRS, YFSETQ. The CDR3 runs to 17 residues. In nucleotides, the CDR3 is TGCGCCAGCAGCTTGGGCACGGGGGGCGGCGGCAATCAGCCCCAGCATTTT. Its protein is CASSLGTGGGGNQPQHF.

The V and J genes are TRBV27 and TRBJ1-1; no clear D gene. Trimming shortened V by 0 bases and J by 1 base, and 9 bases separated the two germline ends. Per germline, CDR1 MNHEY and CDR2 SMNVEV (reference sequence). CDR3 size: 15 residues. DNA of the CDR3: TGTGCCAGCAGTTTATCGTACAAACCGAACACTGAAGCTTTCTTT. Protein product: CASSLSYKPNTEAFF.